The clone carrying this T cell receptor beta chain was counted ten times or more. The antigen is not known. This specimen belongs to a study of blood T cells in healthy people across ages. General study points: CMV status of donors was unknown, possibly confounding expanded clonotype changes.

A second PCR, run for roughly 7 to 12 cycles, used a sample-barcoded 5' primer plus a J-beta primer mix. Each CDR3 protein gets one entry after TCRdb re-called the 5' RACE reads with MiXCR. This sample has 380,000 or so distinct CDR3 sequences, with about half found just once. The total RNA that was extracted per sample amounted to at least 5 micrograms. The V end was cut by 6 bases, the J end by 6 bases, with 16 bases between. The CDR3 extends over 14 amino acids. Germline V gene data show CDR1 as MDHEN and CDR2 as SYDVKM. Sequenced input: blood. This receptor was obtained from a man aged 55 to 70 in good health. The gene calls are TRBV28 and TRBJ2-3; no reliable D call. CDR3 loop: CASSGLLNADTQYF. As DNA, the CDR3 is TGTGCCAGCAGCGGATTACTGAATGCGGATACGCAGTATTTT.